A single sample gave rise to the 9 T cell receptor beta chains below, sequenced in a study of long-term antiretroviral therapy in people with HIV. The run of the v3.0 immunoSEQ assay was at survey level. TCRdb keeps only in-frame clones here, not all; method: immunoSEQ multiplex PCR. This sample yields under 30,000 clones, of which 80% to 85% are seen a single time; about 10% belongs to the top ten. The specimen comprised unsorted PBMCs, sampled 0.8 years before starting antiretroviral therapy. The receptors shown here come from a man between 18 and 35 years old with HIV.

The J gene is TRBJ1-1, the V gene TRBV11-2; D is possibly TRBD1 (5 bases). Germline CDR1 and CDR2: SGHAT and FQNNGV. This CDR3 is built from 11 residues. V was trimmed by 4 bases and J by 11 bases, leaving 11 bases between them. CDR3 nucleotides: TGTGCCAGCAGCTGGGGGGTGGGGGCTTTCTTT. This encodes CASSWGVGAFF.

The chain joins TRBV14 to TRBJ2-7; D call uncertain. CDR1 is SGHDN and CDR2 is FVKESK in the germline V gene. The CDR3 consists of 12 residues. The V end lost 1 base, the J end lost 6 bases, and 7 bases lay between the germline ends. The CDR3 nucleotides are TGTGCCAGCAGCCAAGTCGGCGGCGAGCAGTACTTC. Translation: CASSQVGGEQYF.

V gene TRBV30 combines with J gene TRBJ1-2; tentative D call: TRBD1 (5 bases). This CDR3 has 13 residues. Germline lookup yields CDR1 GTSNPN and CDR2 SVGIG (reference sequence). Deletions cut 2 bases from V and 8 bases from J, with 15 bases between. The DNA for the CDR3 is TGTGCCTGGAGTAGAGGGCAGGGTACCGGCTACACCTTC. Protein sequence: CAWSRGQGTGYTF.

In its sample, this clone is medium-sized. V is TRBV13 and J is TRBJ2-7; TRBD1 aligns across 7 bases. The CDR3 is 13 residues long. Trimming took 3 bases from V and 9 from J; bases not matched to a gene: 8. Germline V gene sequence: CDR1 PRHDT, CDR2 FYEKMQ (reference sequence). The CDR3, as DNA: TGTGCCAGCAGCTTCGAATACAGGGGCGGGCAGTACTTC. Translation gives CASSFEYRGGQYF.

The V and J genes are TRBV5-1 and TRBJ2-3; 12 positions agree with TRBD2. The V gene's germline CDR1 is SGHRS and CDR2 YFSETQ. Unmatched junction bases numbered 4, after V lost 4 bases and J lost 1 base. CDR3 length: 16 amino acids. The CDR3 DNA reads TGCGCCAGCAGCACGGGGACTAGCGGGCGCACAGATACGCAGTATTTT. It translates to CASSTGTSGRTDTQYF.

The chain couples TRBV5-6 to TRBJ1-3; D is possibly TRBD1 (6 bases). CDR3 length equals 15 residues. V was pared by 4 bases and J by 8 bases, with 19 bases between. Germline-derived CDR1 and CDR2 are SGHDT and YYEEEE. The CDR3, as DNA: TGTGCCAGCAGCGACCGAGACAGGCCTAAGGACACCATATATTTT. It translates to CASSDRDRPKDTIYF.

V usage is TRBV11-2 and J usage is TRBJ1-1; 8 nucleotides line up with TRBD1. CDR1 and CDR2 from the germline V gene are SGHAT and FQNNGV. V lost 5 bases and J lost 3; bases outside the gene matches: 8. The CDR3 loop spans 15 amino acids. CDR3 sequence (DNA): TGTGCCAGCAGCCCGACACAGGACAGGGACACTGAAGCTTTCTTT. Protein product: CASSPTQDRDTEAFF.

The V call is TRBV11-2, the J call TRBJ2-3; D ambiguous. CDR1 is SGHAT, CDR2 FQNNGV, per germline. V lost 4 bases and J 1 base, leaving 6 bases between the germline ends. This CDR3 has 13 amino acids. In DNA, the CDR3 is TGTGCCAGCAGCTGGAGAGGCACAGATACGCAGTATTTT. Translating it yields CASSWRGTDTQYF.

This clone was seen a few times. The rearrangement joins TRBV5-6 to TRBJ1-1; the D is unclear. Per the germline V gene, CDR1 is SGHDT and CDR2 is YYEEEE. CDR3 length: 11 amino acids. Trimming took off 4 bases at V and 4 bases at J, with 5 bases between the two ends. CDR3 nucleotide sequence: TGTGCCAGCAGCGCCGCCACTGAAGCTTTCTTT. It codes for CASSAATEAFF.